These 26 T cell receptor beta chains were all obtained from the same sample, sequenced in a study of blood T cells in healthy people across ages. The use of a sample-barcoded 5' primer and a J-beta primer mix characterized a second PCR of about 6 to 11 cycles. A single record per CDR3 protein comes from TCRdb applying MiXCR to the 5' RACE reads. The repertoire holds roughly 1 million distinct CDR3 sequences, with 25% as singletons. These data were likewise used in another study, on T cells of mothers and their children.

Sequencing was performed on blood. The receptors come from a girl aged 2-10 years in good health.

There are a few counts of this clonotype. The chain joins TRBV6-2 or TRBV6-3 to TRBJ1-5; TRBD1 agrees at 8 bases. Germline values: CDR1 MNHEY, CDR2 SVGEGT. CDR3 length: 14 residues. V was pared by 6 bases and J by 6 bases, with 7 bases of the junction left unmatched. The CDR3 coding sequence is TGTGCCAGCAGCGATACAGGGGGGGGTCAGCCCCAGCATTTT. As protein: CASSDTGGGQPQHF.

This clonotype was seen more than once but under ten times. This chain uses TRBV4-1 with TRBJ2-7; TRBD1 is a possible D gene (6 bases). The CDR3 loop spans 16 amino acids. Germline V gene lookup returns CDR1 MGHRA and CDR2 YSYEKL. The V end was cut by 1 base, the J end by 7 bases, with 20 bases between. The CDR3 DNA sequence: TGCGCCAGCAGCCAAGTTGGCGCCGGGACACCGGAGGAGCAGTACTTC. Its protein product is CASSQVGAGTPEEQYF.

Here the CDR3 reads CASSSTNGFLKQFF. In DNA form, the CDR3 reads TGTGCCAGCAGCTCAACGAACGGGTTCCTTAAGCAGTTCTTC. This chain connects TRBV7-2 to TRBJ2-1; D unresolved. Germline V gene data show CDR1 as SGHTA and CDR2 as FQGNSA. The CDR3 is made up of 14 amino acids. The V and J ends lost 4 bases and 11 bases respectively, with 18 bases between them. Combining the CDR3 with reference TRBV7-2 and TRBJ2-1 gives the whole variable domain GAGVSQSPSNKVTEKGKDVELRCDPISGHTALYWYRQSLGQGLEFLIYFQGNSAPDKSGLPSDRFSAERTGGSVSTLTIQRTQQEDSAVYLCASSSTNGFLKQFFGPGTRLTVL.

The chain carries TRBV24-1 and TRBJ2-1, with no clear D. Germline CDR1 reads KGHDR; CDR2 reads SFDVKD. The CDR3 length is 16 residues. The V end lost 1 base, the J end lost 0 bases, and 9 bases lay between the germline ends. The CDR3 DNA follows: TGTGCCACCAGTGATTTACCAGGTAGCTCCTACAATGAGCAGTTCTTC. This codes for CATSDLPGSSYNEQFF.

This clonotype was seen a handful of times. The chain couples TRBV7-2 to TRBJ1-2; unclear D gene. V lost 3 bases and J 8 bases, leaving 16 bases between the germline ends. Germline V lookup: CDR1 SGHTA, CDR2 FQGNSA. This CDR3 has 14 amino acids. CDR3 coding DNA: TGTGCCAGCAGCTTGCAAGGCGGCGATATAGGCTACACCTTC. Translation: CASSLQGGDIGYTF.

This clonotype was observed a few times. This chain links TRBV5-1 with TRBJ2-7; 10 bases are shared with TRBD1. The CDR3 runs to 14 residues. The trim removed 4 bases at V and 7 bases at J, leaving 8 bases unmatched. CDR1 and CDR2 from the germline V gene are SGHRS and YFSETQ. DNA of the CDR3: TGCGCCAGCAGCCCCGGGACAGGGGCTGAGGAGCAGTACTTC. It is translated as CASSPGTGAEEQYF.

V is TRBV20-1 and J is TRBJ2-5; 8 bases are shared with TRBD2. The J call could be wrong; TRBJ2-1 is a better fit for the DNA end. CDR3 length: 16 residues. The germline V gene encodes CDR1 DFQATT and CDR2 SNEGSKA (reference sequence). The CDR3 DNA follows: TGCAGTGCTAGAGTCGGACTAGCCGTTAAGTACAATGAGCAGTTCTTC. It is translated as CSARVGLAVKYNEQFF.

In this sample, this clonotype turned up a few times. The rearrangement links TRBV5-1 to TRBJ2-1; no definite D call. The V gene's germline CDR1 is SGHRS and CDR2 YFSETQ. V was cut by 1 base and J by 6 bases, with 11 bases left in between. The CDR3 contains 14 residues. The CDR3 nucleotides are TGCGCCAGCAGCTTGAGCCCCTTTGGCAATGAGCAGTTCTTC. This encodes CASSLSPFGNEQFF.

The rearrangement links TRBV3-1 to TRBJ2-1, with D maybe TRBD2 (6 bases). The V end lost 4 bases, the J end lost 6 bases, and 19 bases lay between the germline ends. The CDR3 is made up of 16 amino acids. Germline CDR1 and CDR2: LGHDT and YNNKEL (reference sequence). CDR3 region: CASSPRTGDQFNEQFF. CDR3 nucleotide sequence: TGTGCCAGCAGCCCCCGAACGGGGGATCAATTCAATGAGCAGTTCTTC.

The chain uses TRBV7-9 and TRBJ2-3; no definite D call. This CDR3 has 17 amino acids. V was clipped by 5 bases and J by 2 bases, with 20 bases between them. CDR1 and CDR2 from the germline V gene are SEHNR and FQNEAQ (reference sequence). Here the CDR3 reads CASSPLPPAMHTDTQYF. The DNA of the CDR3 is TGTGCCAGCAGCCCCCTGCCGCCTGCGATGCACACAGATACGCAGTATTTT.

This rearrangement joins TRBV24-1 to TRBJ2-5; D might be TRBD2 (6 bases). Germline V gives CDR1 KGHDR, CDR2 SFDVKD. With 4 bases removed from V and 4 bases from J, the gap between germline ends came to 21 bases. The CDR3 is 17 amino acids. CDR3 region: CATSDGTATQIGETQYF. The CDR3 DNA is TGTGCCACCAGTGACGGGACTGCGACACAAATAGGAGAGACCCAGTACTTC.

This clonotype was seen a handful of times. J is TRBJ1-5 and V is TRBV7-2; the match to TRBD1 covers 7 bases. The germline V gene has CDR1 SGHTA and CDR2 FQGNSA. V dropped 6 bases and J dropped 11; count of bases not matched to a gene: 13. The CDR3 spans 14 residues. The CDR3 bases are TGTGCCAGCAGTCGAGCGGGGGGCGGACAGGCCCAGCATTTT. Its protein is CASSRAGGGQAQHF.

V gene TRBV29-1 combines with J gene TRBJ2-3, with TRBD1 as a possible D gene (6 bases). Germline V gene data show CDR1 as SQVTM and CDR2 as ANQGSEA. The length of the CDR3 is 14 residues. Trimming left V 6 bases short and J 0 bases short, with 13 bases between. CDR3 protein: CSVSRDISTDTQYF. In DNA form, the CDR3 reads TGCAGCGTCAGCCGGGACATCAGCACAGATACGCAGTATTTT.

The CDR3 coding sequence is TGTGCCAGCAGCGTAGACTCTACCAATGAGCAGTTCTTC. It specifies CASSVDSTNEQFF. The chain is built from TRBV9 and TRBJ2-5; D gene unclear. The tail of the sequence fits TRBJ2-1 better, so the J call may be wrong. This CDR3 has 13 residues. Looked up from germline, CDR1 is SGDLS and CDR2 is YYNGEE.

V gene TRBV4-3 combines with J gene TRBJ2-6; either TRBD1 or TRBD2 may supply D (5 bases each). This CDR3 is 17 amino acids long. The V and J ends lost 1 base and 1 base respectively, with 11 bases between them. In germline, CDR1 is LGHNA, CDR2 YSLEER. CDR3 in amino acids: CASSQGGPLSGANVLTF. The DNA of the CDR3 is TGCGCCAGCAGCCAAGGGGGACCTTTGTCTGGGGCCAACGTCCTGACTTTC.

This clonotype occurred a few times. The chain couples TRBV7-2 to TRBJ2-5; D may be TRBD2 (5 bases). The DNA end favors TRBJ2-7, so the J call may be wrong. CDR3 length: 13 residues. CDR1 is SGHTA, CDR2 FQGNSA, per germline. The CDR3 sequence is CASSTQPGNEQYF. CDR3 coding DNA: TGTGCCAGCAGCACACAACCGGGGAACGAGCAGTACTTC.

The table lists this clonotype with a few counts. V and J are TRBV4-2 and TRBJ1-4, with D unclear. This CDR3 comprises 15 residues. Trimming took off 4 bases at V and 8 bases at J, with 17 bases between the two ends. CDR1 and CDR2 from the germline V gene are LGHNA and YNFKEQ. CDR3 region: CASSLADRDDEKLFF. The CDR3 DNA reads TGTGCCAGCAGCCTGGCCGATCGAGACGACGAAAAACTGTTTTTT.

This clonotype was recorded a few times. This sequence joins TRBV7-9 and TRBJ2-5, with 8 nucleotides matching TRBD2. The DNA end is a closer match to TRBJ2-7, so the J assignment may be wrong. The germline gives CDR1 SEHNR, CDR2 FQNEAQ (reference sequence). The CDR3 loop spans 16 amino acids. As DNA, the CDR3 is TGTGCCAGCAGTCTCGCGCGGGGGGCGCAGGGCTACGAGCAGTACTTC. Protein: CASSLARGAQGYEQYF.

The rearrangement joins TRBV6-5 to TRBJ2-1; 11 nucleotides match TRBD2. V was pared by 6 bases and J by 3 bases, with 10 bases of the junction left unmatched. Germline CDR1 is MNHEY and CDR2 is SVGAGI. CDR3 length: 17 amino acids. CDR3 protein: CASSPHSGGALYNEQFF. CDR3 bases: TGTGCCAGCAGCCCCCATAGCGGGGGGGCTCTCTACAATGAGCAGTTCTTC.

Written as DNA, the CDR3 is TGCAGTGCTAGAGATCGGTTTTGGGAGACCCAGTACTTC. Amino acids: CSARDRFWETQYF. This chain uses TRBV20-1 with TRBJ2-5, with D unclear. V was cut by 0 bases and J by 5 bases, with 10 bases left in between. Germline V gene sequence: CDR1 DFQATT, CDR2 SNEGSKA (reference sequence). This CDR3 is built from 13 residues.

The CDR3, as DNA: TGCAGTGCTAGGTGGACAGGTGCTCAGCCCCAGCATTTT. Amino acid sequence: CSARWTGAQPQHF. The chain has TRBV20-1 and TRBJ1-5, with 7 positions matching TRBD1. V dropped 3 bases and J dropped 6; count of bases not matched to a gene: 5. Germline assignment: CDR1 DFQATT and CDR2 SNEGSKA (reference sequence). The CDR3 sequence is 13 residues long.

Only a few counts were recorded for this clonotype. The CDR3 spells CSVDLLDRHEQFF. CDR3 DNA sequence: TGCAGCGTTGATTTACTAGACCGGCATGAGCAGTTCTTC. The chain couples TRBV29-1 to TRBJ2-5, with a tentative D call TRBD2 (5 bases). The DNA end is a closer match to TRBJ2-1, so the J assignment may be wrong. Germline values: CDR1 SQVTM, CDR2 ANQGSEA. CDR3 length: 13 residues.

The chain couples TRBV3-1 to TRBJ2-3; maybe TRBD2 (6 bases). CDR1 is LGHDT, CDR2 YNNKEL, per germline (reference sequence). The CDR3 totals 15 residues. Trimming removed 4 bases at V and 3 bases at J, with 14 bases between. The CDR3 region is CASSPRGLATDTQYF. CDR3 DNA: TGTGCCAGCAGCCCGCGGGGCTTAGCAACAGATACGCAGTATTTT.

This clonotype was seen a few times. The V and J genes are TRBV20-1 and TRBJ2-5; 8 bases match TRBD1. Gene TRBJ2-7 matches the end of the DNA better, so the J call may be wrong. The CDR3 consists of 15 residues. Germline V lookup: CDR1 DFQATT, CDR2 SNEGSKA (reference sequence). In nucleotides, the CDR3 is TGCAGTGCTAGGGACAGGGTTTTCATCGGCTACGAGCAGTACTTC. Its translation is CSARDRVFIGYEQYF.

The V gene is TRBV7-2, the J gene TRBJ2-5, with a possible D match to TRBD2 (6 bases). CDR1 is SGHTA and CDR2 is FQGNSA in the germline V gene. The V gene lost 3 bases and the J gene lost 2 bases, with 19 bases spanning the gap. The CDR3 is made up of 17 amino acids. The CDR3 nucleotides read TGTGCCAGCAGCTTGCCGGGGGTGGGGGGATCTCAAGAGACCCAGTACTTC. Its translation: CASSLPGVGGSQETQYF.

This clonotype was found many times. The CDR3 DNA follows: TGCAGCGTCGGGACAGGCTACGAGCAGTACTTC. Amino acids: CSVGTGYEQYF. The chain carries TRBV29-1 and TRBJ2-7, with 8 bases that match TRBD1. Germline lookup yields CDR1 SQVTM and CDR2 ANQGSEA. V lost 6 bases and J lost 3; bases outside the gene matches: 1. CDR3 length: 11 amino acids.